The text below deals with one T cell receptor (beta chain). The data are from a study of blood T cell repertoires in COVID-19. For the study at large: From T cells, B-cell-depleted T cells, or PBMCs came the material, which was cDNA or gDNA.

Trimming left V 9 bases short and J 2 bases short, with 12 bases between. The CDR3 has 13 amino acids. Looked up from germline, CDR1 is KGHDR and CDR2 is SFDVKD. Assay: immunoSEQ multiplex PCR; the TCRdb copy retains only in-frame clones and omits some. The sample includes about 120,000 clones, about 74% seen only once; the top ten take more than 5%. Material: peripheral blood. The chain combines TRBV24-1 with TRBJ1-1; a possible D gene is TRBD1 (6 bases). This sequence originates from a man aged 55 to 70 with acute or convalescent COVID-19. The CDR3 DNA is TGTGCCACCCGGGACACTCACAACACTGAAGCTTTCTTT. This sequence encodes CATRDTHNTEAFF.